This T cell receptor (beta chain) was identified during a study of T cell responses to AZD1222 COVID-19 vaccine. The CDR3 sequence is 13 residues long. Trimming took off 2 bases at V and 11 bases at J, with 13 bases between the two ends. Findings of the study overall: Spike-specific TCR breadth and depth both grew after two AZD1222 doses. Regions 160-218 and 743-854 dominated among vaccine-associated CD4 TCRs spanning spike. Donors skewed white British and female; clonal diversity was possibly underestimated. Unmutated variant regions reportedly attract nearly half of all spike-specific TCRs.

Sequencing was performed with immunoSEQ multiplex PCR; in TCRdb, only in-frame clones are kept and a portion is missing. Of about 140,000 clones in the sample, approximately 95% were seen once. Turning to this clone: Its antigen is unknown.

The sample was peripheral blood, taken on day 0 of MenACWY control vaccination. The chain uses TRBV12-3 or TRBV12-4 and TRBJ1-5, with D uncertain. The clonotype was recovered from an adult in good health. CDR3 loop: CASSLFIESAQHF. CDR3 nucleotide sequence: TGTGCCAGCAGTTTATTTATAGAGTCAGCCCAGCATTTT.